Listed here are 21 T cell receptor beta chains from one sample, sequenced in a study of cytomegalovirus exposure and HLA in healthy donors. Vbeta (60) and Jbeta (13) primers were used in the PCR. The data were produced by immunoSEQ multiplex PCR, yet TCRdb's version contains in-frame clones alone and is incomplete. The top ten hold about 0.58% of the sample, which has some 200,000 clones, just under 85% seen once. The specimen sequenced was PBMCs. The receptors shown here come from a woman between 40 and 50 years old in good health and CMV-seronegative.

The rearrangement joins TRBV5-1 to TRBJ2-5; 8 positions agree with TRBD2. From germline, CDR1 is SGHRS and CDR2 YFSETQ. The CDR3 totals 17 residues. The V and J ends lost 4 bases and 1 base, in that order; junction bases with no gene match: 12. This chain's CDR3 is CASSTAVGGGIQETQYF. Written as DNA, the CDR3 is TGCGCCAGCAGCACCGCCGTTGGCGGGGGGATCCAAGAGACCCAGTACTTC.

This clone was recorded a few times. CDR3 in amino acids: CASPQDRVGTDTQYF. Written as DNA, the CDR3 is TGTGCCAGCCCTCAGGACAGGGTCGGGACAGATACGCAGTATTTT. The chain links TRBV2 to TRBJ2-3, with 8 positions matching TRBD1. In germline, CDR1 is SNHLY, CDR2 FYNNEI. This CDR3 contains 15 residues. Trimming at V came to 8 bases and at J to 3 bases, leaving 10 bases not matched to a gene.

The rearrangement uses TRBV6-5 and TRBJ1-2; possibly TRBD1 for D (5 bases). The CDR3 sequence is 13 residues long. The germline gives CDR1 MNHEY, CDR2 SVGAGI. V shed 4 bases and J shed 5 bases, with 11 bases lying between them. The CDR3: CASSLPSGYGYTF. Here the CDR3 DNA reads TGTGCCAGCAGTTTACCCTCAGGGTATGGCTACACCTTC.

Worth noting for this clone: A read error may produce the germline difference seen at one junction end. This chain uses TRBV5-1 with TRBJ1-3, with D uncertain. The CDR3 spans 15 residues. Germline CDR1 reads SGHRS; CDR2 reads YFSETQ. CDR3 DNA: TGCGCCAGCAGCTTGGATGGGTTCTCTGGAGACACCATATATTTT. It yields the protein CASSLDGFSGDTIYF.

This clone was recorded only once. The same CDR3 can be traced to other DNA sequences in this sample. V usage is TRBV28 and J usage is TRBJ2-1; tentatively, D is TRBD1 (6 bases). In germline, CDR1 is MDHEN, CDR2 SYDVKM. Trimming shortened V by 4 bases and J by 3 bases, and 10 bases separated the two germline ends. The CDR3 runs to 14 residues. Written as DNA, the CDR3 is TGTGCCAGCAGTTCTGGACAGAACTACAATGAGCAGTTCTTC. Translated: CASSSGQNYNEQFF. Looking up the rest from reference TRBV28 and TRBJ2-1 gives the full variable domain: DVKVTQSSRYLVKRTGEKVFLECVQDMDHENMFWYRQDPGLGLRLIYFSYDVKMKEKGDIPEGYSVSREKKERFSLILESASTNQTSMYLCASSSGQNYNEQFFGPGTRLTVL.

This clone was picked up a small number of times. The V gene is TRBV6-1, the J gene TRBJ2-7, with 9 bases that match TRBD1. Germline V lookup: CDR1 MNHNS, CDR2 SASEGT. The CDR3 length is 16 residues. V trimming: 4 bases; J trimming: 0 bases; junction bases outside the gene matches: 7. The CDR3 is CASSVPGTGSSYEQYF. The CDR3 bases are TGTGCCAGCAGTGTCCCCGGGACAGGGAGCTCCTACGAGCAGTACTTC.

The chain couples TRBV19 to TRBJ1-5; TRBD1 matches at 8 bases. Germline V gives CDR1 LNHDA, CDR2 SQIVND (reference sequence). The V segment lost 5 bases and the J segment 4 bases; nucleotides outside the gene matches: 7. This CDR3 region has 15 residues. CDR3 region: CASSLGTGGNQPQHF. The CDR3 bases are TGTGCCAGTAGTCTCGGGACAGGTGGGAATCAGCCCCAGCATTTT. The whole variable domain, filled in from reference TRBV19 and TRBJ1-5, reads DGGITQSPKYLFRKEGQNVTLSCEQNLNHDAMYWYRQDPGQGLRLIYYSQIVNDFQKGDIAEGYSVSREKKESFPLTVTSAQKNPTAFYLCASSLGTGGNQPQHFGDGTRLSIL.

This rearrangement joins TRBV7-9 to TRBJ2-1; tentatively, D is TRBD1 (6 bases). Germline CDR1 and CDR2: SEHNR and FQNEAQ (reference sequence). The CDR3 extends over 13 amino acids. V lost 4 bases, J lost 5 bases, and 9 bases lay in between. The CDR3 is CASSWGLDNEQFF. CDR3 nucleotide sequence: TGTGCCAGCAGCTGGGGGCTAGACAATGAGCAGTTCTTC.

V usage is TRBV7-9 and J usage is TRBJ1-2; 7 bases map to TRBD1. The CDR3 totals 14 residues. The germline gives CDR1 SEHNR, CDR2 FQNEAQ (reference sequence). The ends lost 7 bases at V and 2 bases at J; junction bases unmatched: 7. This chain's CDR3 is CASTQGGANYGYTF. The CDR3 DNA reads TGTGCCAGCACCCAGGGGGGCGCGAACTATGGCTACACCTTC.

This clone was seen more than once but under ten times. The V call is TRBV28, the J call TRBJ1-2, with 7 bases aligning to TRBD1. The ends lost 8 bases at V and 0 bases at J; junction bases unmatched: 9. CDR3 length: 15 amino acids. Germline V gives CDR1 MDHEN, CDR2 SYDVKM. CDR3 loop: CASGGTETSNYGYTF. CDR3 coding DNA: TGTGCCAGCGGCGGGACAGAGACCTCTAACTATGGCTACACCTTC.

The CDR3 nucleotides read TGTGCCAGCAGCTTAACGCAGGGGGATTCTACCTACGAGCAGTACTTC. This encodes CASSLTQGDSTYEQYF. V is TRBV7-9 and J is TRBJ2-7; the match to TRBD1 covers 7 bases. J lost 2 bases, V lost 2 bases, and 9 bases had no gene match. Germline CDR1 SEHNR, CDR2 FQNEAQ (reference sequence). This CDR3 is 16 amino acids long.

The CDR3 region is CASSDPDRLIGYTF. DNA for the CDR3: TGTGCCAGCAGTGACCCCGACAGGCTGATTGGCTACACCTTC. V is TRBV25-1 and J is TRBJ1-2; possible D gene TRBD1, 6 bases. Germline lookup yields CDR1 MGHDK and CDR2 SYGVNS. The CDR3 length is 14 residues. V lost 3 bases to trimming and J lost 7 bases, with 15 bases between them.

The J gene is TRBJ1-2, the V gene TRBV10-3; 7 bases match TRBD1. This CDR3 is built from 13 residues. Germline V gives CDR1 ENHRY, CDR2 SYGVKD. The V segment lost 2 bases and the J segment 7 bases; nucleotides outside the gene matches: 4. CDR3 loop: CAISEGRGIGYTF. In DNA, the CDR3 is TGTGCCATCAGTGAGGGCAGGGGGATTGGCTACACCTTC.

The V call is TRBV9, the J call TRBJ2-5; D might be TRBD1 (6 bases). This CDR3 contains 14 residues. Germline lookup yields CDR1 SGDLS and CDR2 YYNGEE. V was clipped by 0 bases and J by 7 bases, with 13 bases between them. CDR3 sequence: CASSVVQGGGTQYF. The CDR3 DNA follows: TGTGCCAGCAGCGTAGTACAGGGCGGCGGGACCCAGTACTTC.

This chain connects TRBV25-1 to TRBJ1-1; D unresolved. Germline V gene sequence: CDR1 MGHDK, CDR2 SYGVNS. The CDR3 has 13 amino acids. Between the trimmed V and J ends, which lost 6 bases and 4 bases, there was a span of 12 bases. CDR3 DNA: TGTGCCAGCAGAGGAACTTCGGGCACTGAAGCTTTCTTT. Translated: CASRGTSGTEAFF.

This clone occurred a few times. The junction departs from germline at one end; a sequencing error may be responsible. The DNA of the CDR3 is TGTGCTAGCAGCCCGGGAGGAACTAATGAAAAACTGTTTTTT. Amino acids: CASSPGGTNEKLFF. The genes are TRBV7-7 and TRBJ1-4; D is undetermined. Per the germline V gene, CDR1 is SSHAT and CDR2 is FNYEAQ (reference sequence). The CDR3 consists of 14 residues.

The chain couples TRBV2 to TRBJ1-6; D is unclear. The V end was cut by 7 bases, the J end by 16 bases, with 17 bases between. Germline CDR1 SNHLY, CDR2 FYNNEI. The CDR3 is made up of 12 amino acids. The CDR3 bases are TGTGCCAGCATGACCTCGGCCAGGCAACTCCACTTT. Translating gives CASMTSARQLHF.

The rearrangement links TRBV28 to TRBJ2-7; 7 bases fit TRBD1. CDR3 length: 13 amino acids. CDR1 and CDR2 (germline): MDHEN, SYDVKM. V trimming: 9 bases; J trimming: 0 bases; junction bases outside the gene matches: 5. CDR3 in DNA: TGTGCCAGTCGGACAGGATACTCCTACGAGCAGTACTTC. Its protein is CASRTGYSYEQYF.

The chain has TRBV4-3 and TRBJ1-4; a possible D gene is TRBD1 (6 bases). Germline V gene lookup returns CDR1 LGHNA and CDR2 YSLEER. This CDR3 contains 16 residues. Trimming removed 4 bases from V and 8 bases from J, with 20 bases in between. The CDR3 DNA reads TGCGCCAGCAGCCCCGGGACAAGCGAATTAGGGGAAAAACTGTTTTTT. Protein: CASSPGTSELGEKLFF.

This clone was picked up one time. The chain uses TRBV19 and TRBJ1-1; TRBD1 might be the D (6 bases). Trimming stripped 0 bases from V and 0 bases from J, with 14 bases between. This CDR3 is 17 amino acids long. The germline gives CDR1 LNHDA, CDR2 SQIVND (reference sequence). The CDR3 sequence is CASSIDPPGVLNTEAFF. The CDR3 DNA follows: TGTGCCAGTAGTATAGATCCTCCAGGGGTCCTGAACACTGAAGCTTTCTTT.

This chain connects TRBV6-1 to TRBJ1-5; TRBD1 matches at 7 bases. CDR3 length: 15 amino acids. V lost 6 bases and J lost 2; bases outside the gene matches: 7. The germline V gene encodes CDR1 MNHNS and CDR2 SASEGT. CDR3 protein: CASRKATGGNQPQHF. The CDR3 DNA reads TGTGCCAGCAGAAAGGCAACAGGGGGCAATCAGCCCCAGCATTTT.